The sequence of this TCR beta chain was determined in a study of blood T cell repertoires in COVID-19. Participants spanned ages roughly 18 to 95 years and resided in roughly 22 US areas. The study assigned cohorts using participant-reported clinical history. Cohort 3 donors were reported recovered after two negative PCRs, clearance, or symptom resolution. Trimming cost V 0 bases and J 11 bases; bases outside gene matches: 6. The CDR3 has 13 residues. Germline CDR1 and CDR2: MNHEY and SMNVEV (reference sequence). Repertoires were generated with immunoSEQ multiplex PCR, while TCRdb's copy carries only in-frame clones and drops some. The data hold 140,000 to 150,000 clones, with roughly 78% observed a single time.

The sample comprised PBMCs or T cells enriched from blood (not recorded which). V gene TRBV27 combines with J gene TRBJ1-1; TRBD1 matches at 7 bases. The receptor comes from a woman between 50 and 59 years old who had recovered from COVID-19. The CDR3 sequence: CASSLSGGGRAFF. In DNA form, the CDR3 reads TGTGCCAGCAGTTTATCAGGGGGCGGGCGGGCTTTCTTT.